This T cell receptor (beta chain) came from a study of blood T cell repertoires in COVID-19. In the study overall: Donors in the United States, Italy and Spain gave samples during acute or convalescent COVID-19. PBMCs, B-cell-depleted T cells, or T cells were the source of the cDNA or gDNA that made up the material.

As processed by the authors: Cell counts per sample came from amplifying reference gene primers. Assay: immunoSEQ multiplex PCR; the TCRdb copy retains only in-frame clones and omits some. That table supplies the V and J calls and clone size; D and trimming were determined from the DNA. The sample lists around 260,000 clones; around 86% were seen once. The sequence derives from a human donor in a cohort sampled during active COVID-19. Specimen: peripheral blood.

The CDR3 reads CASKTSGRNEQFF. The CDR3 nucleotides read TGTGCCAGCAAGACTAGCGGAAGAAATGAGCAGTTCTTC. This sequence joins TRBV7-9 and TRBJ2-1; 9 nucleotides agree with TRBD2. Germline assignment: CDR1 SEHNR and CDR2 FQNEAQ (reference sequence). V shed 7 bases and J 7 bases; nucleotides not matched to a gene: 5. The CDR3 covers 13 residues.